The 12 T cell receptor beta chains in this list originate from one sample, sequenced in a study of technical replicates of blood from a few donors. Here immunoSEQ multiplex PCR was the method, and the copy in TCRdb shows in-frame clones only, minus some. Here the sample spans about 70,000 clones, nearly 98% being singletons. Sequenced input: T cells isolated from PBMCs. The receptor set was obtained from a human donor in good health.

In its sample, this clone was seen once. In DNA, the CDR3 is TGCGCCAGCAGCTTGGGACTACCCCTGGGAAAGGACGAGCAGTACTTC. Translating gives CASSLGLPLGKDEQYF. The V and J genes are TRBV5-1 and TRBJ2-7; D is perhaps TRBD2 (5 bases). Trimming removed 0 bases at V and 5 bases at J, with 18 bases between. This CDR3 is 16 amino acids long. Germline V gives CDR1 SGHRS, CDR2 YFSETQ.

DNA for the CDR3: TGTGCCTGGACCGGGACACTTTTTAGTGGGGACACTGAAGCTTTCTTT. This translates into CAWTGTLFSGDTEAFF. The V call is TRBV30, the J call TRBJ1-1; D may be TRBD1 (6 bases). Germline CDR1 is GTSNPN and CDR2 is SVGIG (reference sequence). CDR3 size: 16 residues. Between the trimmed V and J ends, which lost 4 bases and 3 bases, there was a span of 21 bases.

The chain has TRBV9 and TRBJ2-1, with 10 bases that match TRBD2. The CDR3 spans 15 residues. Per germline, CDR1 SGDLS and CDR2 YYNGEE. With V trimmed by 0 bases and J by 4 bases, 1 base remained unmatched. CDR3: CASSVDSGGYNEQFF. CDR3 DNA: TGTGCCAGCAGCGTAGATAGCGGGGGGTACAATGAGCAGTTCTTC.

The CDR3 coding sequence is TGTGCCAGCAGCTACAGGGGTGGAGAGACCCAGTACTTC. Translated: CASSYRGGETQYF. The chain joins TRBV25-1 to TRBJ2-5, with 7 bases fitting TRBD1. The germline V gene has CDR1 MGHDK and CDR2 SYGVNS. This CDR3 has 13 residues. After removal of 6 bases from V and 4 bases from J, the junction contained 5 bases not matched to a gene.

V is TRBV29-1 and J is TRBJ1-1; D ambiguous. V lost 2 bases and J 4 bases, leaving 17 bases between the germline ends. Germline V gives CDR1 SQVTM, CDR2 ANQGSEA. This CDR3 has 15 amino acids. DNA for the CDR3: TGCAGCGTTGAACAAGGGCCCGGCGGGAGCACTGAAGCTTTCTTT. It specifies CSVEQGPGGSTEAFF.

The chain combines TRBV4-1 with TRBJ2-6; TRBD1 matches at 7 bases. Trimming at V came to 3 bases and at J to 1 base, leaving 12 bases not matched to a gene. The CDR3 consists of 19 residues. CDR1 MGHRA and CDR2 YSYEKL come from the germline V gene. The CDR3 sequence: CASSHKPDRVVSGANVLTF. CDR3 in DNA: TGCGCCAGCAGCCACAAACCAGACAGGGTAGTATCTGGGGCCAACGTCCTGACTTTC.

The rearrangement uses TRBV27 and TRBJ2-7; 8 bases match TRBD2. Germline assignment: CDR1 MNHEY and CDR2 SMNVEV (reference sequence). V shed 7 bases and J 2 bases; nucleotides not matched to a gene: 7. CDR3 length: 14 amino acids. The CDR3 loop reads CASTNSGEAYEQYF. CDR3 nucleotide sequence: TGTGCCAGCACCAATAGCGGGGAGGCCTACGAGCAGTACTTC.

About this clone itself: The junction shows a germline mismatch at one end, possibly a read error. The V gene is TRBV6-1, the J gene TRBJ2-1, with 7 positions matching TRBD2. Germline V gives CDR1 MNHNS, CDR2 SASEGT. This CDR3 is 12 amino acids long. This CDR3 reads CGVGPPGGEQFF. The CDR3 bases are TGCGGGGTTGGCCCCCCGGGAGGTGAGCAGTTCTTC.

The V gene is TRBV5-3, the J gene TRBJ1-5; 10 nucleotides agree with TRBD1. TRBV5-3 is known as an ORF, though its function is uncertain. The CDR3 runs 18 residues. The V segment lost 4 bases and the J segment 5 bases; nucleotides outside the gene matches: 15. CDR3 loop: CARSPLSKTGTGDQPQHF. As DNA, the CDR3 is TGTGCCAGAAGCCCTTTGTCCAAAACGGGGACAGGGGATCAGCCCCAGCATTTT.

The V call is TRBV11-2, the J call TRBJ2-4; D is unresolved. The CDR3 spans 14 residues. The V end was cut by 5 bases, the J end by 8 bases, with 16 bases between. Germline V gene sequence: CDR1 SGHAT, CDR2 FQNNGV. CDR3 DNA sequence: TGTGCCAGCAGCCAAGACCTAGTTTTGGACATTCAGTACTTC. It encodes CASSQDLVLDIQYF.

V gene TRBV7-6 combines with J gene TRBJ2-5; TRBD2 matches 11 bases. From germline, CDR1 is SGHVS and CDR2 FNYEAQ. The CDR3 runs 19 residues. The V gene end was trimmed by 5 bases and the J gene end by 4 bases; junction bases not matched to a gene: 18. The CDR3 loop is CASSPTYSGGAPKRETQYF. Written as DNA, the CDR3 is TGTGCCAGCAGCCCCACGTATAGCGGGGGGGCCCCAAAAAGAGAGACCCAGTACTTC. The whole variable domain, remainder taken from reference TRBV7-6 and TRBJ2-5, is GAGVSQSPRYKVTKRGQDVALRCDPISGHVSLYWYRQALGQGPEFLTYFNYEAQQDKSGLPNDRFSAERPEGSISTLTIQRTEQRDSAMYRCASSPTYSGGAPKRETQYFGPGTRLLVL.

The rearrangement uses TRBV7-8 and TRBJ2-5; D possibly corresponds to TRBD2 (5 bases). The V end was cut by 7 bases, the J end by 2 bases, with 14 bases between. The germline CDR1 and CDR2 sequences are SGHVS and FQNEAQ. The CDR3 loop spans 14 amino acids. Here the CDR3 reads CASTADSNQETQYF. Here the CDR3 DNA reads TGTGCCAGCACTGCGGACTCCAATCAAGAGACCCAGTACTTC.